A selection of T cell receptor beta chains follows, all from one sample in a study of cytomegalovirus exposure and HLA in healthy donors. TCRdb's copy holds only in-frame clones and misses some; the assay was immunoSEQ multiplex PCR. The sample has 110,000 to 150,000 clones, roughly 74% seen once; the top ten hold 2% to 3%. Sequencing was carried out using PBMCs. Receptors originate from a woman aged 18-29 years in good health and CMV-seropositive. Both conserved end residues are part of each CDR3. A D gene is named only where the DNA matches it firmly. Clone size appears in some rows only: once, few, many, or a class for an expanded clone.

NA	TRBV13	NA	TRBJ2-2	TGTGCCAGCAGCTCAATTGGGGTGGACTTTAGCACCGGGGAGCTGTTTTTT	CASSSIGVDFSTGELFF
NA	TRBV5-4	NA	TRBJ1-1	TGTGCCAGCAGCTCGGGACAGAACACTGAAGCTTTCTTT	CASSSGQNTEAFF
NA	TRBV30	TRBD1	TRBJ1-2	TGTGCCTGGAGTGTACGACAGGGCGTTCGCTACACCTTC	CAWSVRQGVRYTF
NA	TRBV6-6	TRBD2	TRBJ2-1	TGTGCCAGCATTTCGCGGGGGGGCCCATACAATGAGCAGTTCTTC	CASISRGGPYNEQFF
NA	TRBV10-3	TRBD1	TRBJ1-1	TGTGCCATCAGTGAGTCGGTGGGGACAGGCCCCGCGGACACTGAAGCTTTCTTT	CAISESVGTGPADTEAFF
few	TRBV5-1	NA	TRBJ2-3	TGCGCCAGCAGCTTGGTCCAGGGGTCAGATACGCAGTATTTT	CASSLVQGSDTQYF
NA	TRBV7-9	NA	TRBJ1-2	TGTGCCAGCAGCTTAGCCAGAAACTATGGCTACACCTTC	CASSLARNYGYTF
NA	TRBV27	NA	TRBJ1-1	TGTGCCAGCAGTATAGGGGCTGAAGCTTTCTTT	CASSIGAEAFF
few	TRBV6-6	NA	TRBJ2-7	TGTGCCAGCAGACCGGACAGCAAAGCTAGCTACGAGCAGTACTTC	CASRPDSKASYEQYF
NA	TRBV7-2	NA	TRBJ1-1	TGTGCCAGCAGCTTAGTGGGTAGGGGCAGGGAGGCCACTGAAGCTTTCTTT	CASSLVGRGREATEAFF
NA	TRBV15	TRBD1	TRBJ2-7	TGTGCCACCAGCAGAGGTGGGACAGGGATAAACGAGCAGTACTTC	CATSRGGTGINEQYF
NA	TRBV25-1	TRBD1	TRBJ1-3	TGTGCCAGCAGACGCACGGACAGGAACTCTGGAAACACCATATATTTT	CASRRTDRNSGNTIYF
NA	TRBV29-1	TRBD1	TRBJ2-1	TGCAGCGTTATACAGGGGTTGGGCAATGAGCAGTTCTTC	CSVIQGLGNEQFF
NA	TRBV29-1	TRBD1	TRBJ1-2	TGCAGCGTAGAAACGGGACAGGGCAACTATGGCTACACCTTC	CSVETGQGNYGYTF